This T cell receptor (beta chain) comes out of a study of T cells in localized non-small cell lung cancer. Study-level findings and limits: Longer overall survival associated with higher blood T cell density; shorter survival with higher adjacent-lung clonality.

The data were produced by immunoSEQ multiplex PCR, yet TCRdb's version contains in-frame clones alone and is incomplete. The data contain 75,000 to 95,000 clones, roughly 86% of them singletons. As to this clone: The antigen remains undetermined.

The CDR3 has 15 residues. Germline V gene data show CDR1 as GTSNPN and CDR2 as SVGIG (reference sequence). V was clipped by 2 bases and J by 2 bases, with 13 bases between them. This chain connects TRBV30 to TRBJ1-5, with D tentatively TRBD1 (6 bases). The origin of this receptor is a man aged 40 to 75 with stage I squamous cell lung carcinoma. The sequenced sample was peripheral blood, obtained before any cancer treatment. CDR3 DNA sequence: TGTGCCTGGAGTTTCTCCGGGACACGCAATCAGCCCCAGCATTTT. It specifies CAWSFSGTRNQPQHF. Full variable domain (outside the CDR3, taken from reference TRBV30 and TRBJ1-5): SQTIHQWPATLVQPVGSPLSLECTVEGTSNPNLYWYRQAAGRGLQLLFYSVGIGQISSEVPQNLSASRPQDRQFILSSKKLLLSDSGFYLCAWSFSGTRNQPQHFGDGTRLSIL.